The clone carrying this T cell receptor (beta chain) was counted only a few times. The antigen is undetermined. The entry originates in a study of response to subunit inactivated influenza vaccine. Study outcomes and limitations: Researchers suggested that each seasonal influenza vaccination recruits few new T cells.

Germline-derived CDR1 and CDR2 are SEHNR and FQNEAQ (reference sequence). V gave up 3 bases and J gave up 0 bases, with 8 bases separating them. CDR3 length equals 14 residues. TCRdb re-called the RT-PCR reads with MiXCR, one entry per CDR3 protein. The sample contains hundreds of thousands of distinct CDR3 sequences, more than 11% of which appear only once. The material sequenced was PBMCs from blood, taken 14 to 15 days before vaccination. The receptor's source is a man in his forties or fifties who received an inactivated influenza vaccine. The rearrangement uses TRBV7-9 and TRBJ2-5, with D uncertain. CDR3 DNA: TGTGCCAGCAGCTTTCTCCGGAACCAAGAGACCCAGTACTTC. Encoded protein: CASSFLRNQETQYF.